The clone carrying this T cell receptor beta chain was counted between two and nine times. Its antigen remains unidentified. Unique molecular identifiers were present on cDNA, and template switching added a universal primer site. TCRdb recomputed calls from the 5' RACE reads with MiXCR, one row per CDR3 protein. The sample contains 1.5 million to 2 million distinct CDR3 sequences, less than 35% of which appear only once. This CDR3 has 13 amino acids. Germline loops: CDR1 DFQATT, CDR2 SNEGSKA (reference sequence). The V gene lost 1 base and the J gene lost 1 base, with 7 bases spanning the gap. The data are from a study of identical twins. Whole-study results and caveats: In beta out-of-frame sequences, the excess sharing between twins was weaker. Out-of-frame sharing of TCR alpha in monozygotic twins was underestimated by models.

Sequences were obtained from cord blood. V is TRBV20-1 and J is TRBJ2-5; D is unresolved. The TCR originated in a newborn girl in good health. The DNA for the CDR3 is TGCAGTGCTAGAGGGCAGACCCAAGAGACCCAGTACTTC. It specifies CSARGQTQETQYF.